These T cell receptor beta chains were read from a single sample in a study of OX40 agonist ivuxolimab in advanced cancers. Some clones are missing from TCRdb's copy, which holds only in-frame ones; the method was immunoSEQ multiplex PCR. Among about 53,000 clones listed, 70% to 90% were seen once. Sequences were derived from CD4+ or CD8+ T cells sorted from blood, sampled in a trial of the OX40 agonist ivuxolimab. These receptors all come from an adult with an advanced solid tumor such as melanoma, head and neck, liver or kidney cancer. Both conserved end residues are trimmed from each CDR3.

V	J	length	CDR3
TRBV5-1	TRBJ2-3	12	ASSLDKRTDTQY
TRBV7-9	TRBJ2-7	12	ASSLLGGPYEQY
TRBV18	TRBJ2-6	15	ASSPRAGESGANVLT
TRBV5-1	TRBJ2-1	12	ASSLAPTGNEQF
TRBV2	TRBJ2-3	8	ASKRDTQY
TRBV5-8	TRBJ2-3	15	ASSLGGTSGTTDTQY
TRBV5-1	TRBJ1-1	12	ASSLATRDTEAF
TRBV10-3	TRBJ2-7	17	AISQGLAGEGGRSYEQY
TRBV5-1	TRBJ1-4	11	ASSTGQGTKLF
TRBV5-1	TRBJ2-7	12	ASSFRDRGYEQY
TRBV16	TRBJ2-1	13	ASSQTAGVYNEQF
TRBV6-1	TRBJ2-1	14	ASSEAGTSGSNEQF
TRBV5-1	TRBJ2-1	13	ASSLGLYSYNEQF
TRBV19	TRBJ2-3	12	ASTQSGGADTQY
TRBV2	TRBJ2-7	10	ASRAEAYEQY
TRBV7-3	TRBJ2-7	11	ASSSGLAYEQY
TRBV5-5	TRBJ1-1	11	ASSPLGYTEAF
TRBV5-1	TRBJ2-7	13	ASSLEGGYSYEQY
TRBV9	TRBJ2-7	11	ASSVDPVGEQY
TRBV18	TRBJ1-4	13	ASSPPRARWEKLF
TRBV29-1	TRBJ2-7	12	SVIVWVRSYEQY
TRBV5-6	TRBJ2-7	10	ASSGGQGEQY
TRBV9	TRBJ2-1	13	ASSVHAGAINEQF
TRBV6-6	TRBJ1-2	12	ASILSQRSYGYT
TRBV4-2	TRBJ1-5	13	ASSRGGESNQPQH
TRBV11-2	TRBJ2-1	13	ASSMGERAYNEQF
TRBV29-1	TRBJ1-1	10	SVEDPPKGAF
TRBV7-3	TRBJ2-3	10	AREGARDTQY
TRBV7-2	TRBJ1-5	13	ASSRQGYSNQPQH
TRBV29-1	TRBJ2-7	10	SARTSGYEQY
TRBV28	TRBJ1-1	13	ASSFSPVGFTEAF
TRBV27	TRBJ2-7	14	ASSLKWGLGGYEQY
TRBV6-5	TRBJ2-2	13	ASSYGLGNTGELF
TRBV28	TRBJ1-5	10	ASRKMDQPQH
TRBV7-9	TRBJ2-3	13	ASSQGLGSTDTQY
TRBV5-6	TRBJ1-2	13	ASSLGGAGNYGYT
TRBV5-1	TRBJ1-1	13	ASSSTTAVYTEAF
TRBV5-1	TRBJ2-1	14	ASSSVAGGPGNEQF
TRBV14	TRBJ2-5	11	ASSQERRETQY
TRBV5-1	TRBJ2-7	12	ASSVRDADYEQY
TRBV30	TRBJ1-2	10	AWSVGEGLNT
TRBV10-1	TRBJ2-7	11	ASGRGVGYEQY
TRBV5-1	TRBJ1-5	15	ASSLRPGRDSNQPQH
TRBV5-6	TRBJ1-6	14	ASSLAPTGVNSPLH
TRBV20-1	TRBJ1-5	9	SASDSLPQH
TRBV15	TRBJ1-5	10	ATSRDGIGQH
TRBV6-5	TRBJ2-7	12	ASSYSDTYYEQY
TRBV5-4	TRBJ1-1	12	ASSLAYRNTEAF
TRBV11-3	TRBJ2-3	14	ASSLGTSGGTDTQY
TRBV5-4	TRBJ2-6	13	ASSAWTAGANVLT
TRBV5-1	TRBJ2-5	11	ASSPEDRGEQY
TRBV11-2	TRBJ2-7	12	ASSLAHQRGEQY